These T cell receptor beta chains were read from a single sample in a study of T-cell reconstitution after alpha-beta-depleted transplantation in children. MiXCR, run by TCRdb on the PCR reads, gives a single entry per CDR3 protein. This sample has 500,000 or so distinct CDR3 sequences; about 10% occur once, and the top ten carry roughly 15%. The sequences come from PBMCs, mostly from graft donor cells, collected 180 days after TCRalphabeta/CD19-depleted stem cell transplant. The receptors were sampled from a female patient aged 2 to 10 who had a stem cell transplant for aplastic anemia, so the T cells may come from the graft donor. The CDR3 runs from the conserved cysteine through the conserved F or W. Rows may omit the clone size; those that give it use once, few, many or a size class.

CASSYPHRARGYNEQFF,TRBV5-1,.
CASSLEAGVNTEAFF,TRBV5-1,many
CASSLGWGEKGLYEQYF,TRBV7-9,many
CSARTSGRVGEQYF,TRBV20-1,few
CATSRGQAGYEQYF,TRBV15,many
CSARGLQSYNEQFF,TRBV20-1,.
CSVVGTAANTGELFF,TRBV29-1,.
CASSYALGGTKNIQYF,TRBV7-9,few
CASSLVGRGDTGELFF,TRBV5-1,.
CASSPVWSSYNEQFF,TRBV18,many
CASSLPWTSPPYEQYF,TRBV28,few
CASLRGGAGSKETQYF,TRBV21-1,.
CSVYHGQGATNEKLFF,TRBV29-1,.
CASSQVGREGYYGTDTQYF,TRBV4-3,.
CSASQQGPFYLYSNQPQHF,TRBV20-1,.
CASSQDWTVTCNSNQPQHF,TRBV3-1,.
CSATGAPGREETQYF,TRBV20-1,few
CASSLAGTSGTSGLYNEQFF,TRBV7-2,few
CSALTANTGELFF,TRBV29-1,few
CASSSVRQGGGEQYF,TRBV5-1,many
CASSTRTGWVNTEAFF,TRBV11-2,few
CASSIRVQFNQPQHF,TRBV19,.
CASSLSPLSGRDAEQFF,TRBV5-1,few
CASSFRDEPHNEQFF,TRBV7-2,few
CASSLFRLPSETQYF,TRBV7-8,.
CASSEAEERFLF,TRBV2,.
CASSSRLAGGYQETQYF,TRBV7-2,few
CASSSQTGGSEKLFF,TRBV5-1,many
CASTLPVMYTGELFF,TRBV7-9,few
CASTQHDREDPIYGYTF,TRBV4-3,.
CASSLEELAGSYTDTQYF,TRBV12-3/TRBV12-4,.
CSASGPGGPSGELFF,TRBV20-1,many
CASSLARIAGSTDTQYF,TRBV7-8,many
CASGNPLGRGDTGELFF,TRBV12-5,few
CASSIYQGSYEQYF,TRBV19,.
CSARDQPGRKDGYTF,TRBV20-1,.
CATKRPGKWGPSNEKLFF,TRBV24-1,many
CASRPPGQGVTGELFF,TRBV6-5,few